The 5 T cell receptor beta chains in this list originate from one sample, sequenced in a study of blood T cell repertoires in COVID-19. Data came from immunoSEQ multiplex PCR; TCRdb stores just in-frame clones and leaves some out. The sample contains about 120,000 clones, approximately 84% of which appear only once. The sequenced sample was peripheral blood. The receptors were gathered from a man aged 70-80 years with active or convalescent COVID-19.

This clone came up a few times. V is TRBV4-3 and J is TRBJ1-2, with D uncertain. CDR3 size: 17 residues. Germline-derived CDR1 and CDR2 are LGHNA and YSLEER. Between the trimmed V and J ends, which lost 0 bases and 2 bases, there was a span of 16 bases. The CDR3 DNA follows: TGCGCCAGCAGCCAAGATCGGTACGGGTCCCACAACTATGGCTACACCTTC. Its translation is CASSQDRYGSHNYGYTF.

The genes are TRBV12-3 or TRBV12-4 and TRBJ1-2, with D perhaps matching TRBD1 (6 bases). CDR3 length equals 12 residues. V lost 6 bases to trimming and J lost 7 bases, with 12 bases between them. The CDR3 DNA follows: TGTGCCAGCAGCCAACAGGGATTTGGCTACACCTTC. Its translation: CASSQQGFGYTF.

This clone has just one count. This chain joins TRBV14 and TRBJ1-3; 8 bases map to TRBD1. Germline V gives CDR1 SGHDN, CDR2 FVKESK. The J segment lost 4 bases and the V segment lost 5 bases, leaving 1 base of the junction unmatched. CDR3 length: 13 residues. The CDR3 region has the DNA TGTGCCAGCAGCTGGGACAGGGGAAACACCATATATTTT. Translation gives CASSWDRGNTIYF.

This chain links TRBV28 with TRBJ1-6; TRBD1 might be the D (5 bases). Trimming cost V 3 bases and J 6 bases, with 9 bases left between them. Germline CDR1 and CDR2: MDHEN and SYDVKM. This CDR3 has 14 amino acids. The CDR3 here is CASSLGQFNSPLHF. CDR3 DNA sequence: TGTGCCAGCAGTTTGGGGCAGTTTAATTCACCCCTCCACTTT.

The V and J genes are TRBV27 and TRBJ1-2; possibly TRBD1 for D (5 bases). Per germline, CDR1 MNHEY and CDR2 SMNVEV (reference sequence). The CDR3 length is 15 residues. Trimming shortened V by 1 base and J by 6 bases, and 15 bases separated the two germline ends. In nucleotides, the CDR3 is TGTGCCAGCAGTTTATTGGGCAGGGAGGTTGATGGCTACACCTTC. Translated, it gives CASSLLGREVDGYTF.